This T cell receptor beta chain was retrieved from a study of response to subunit inactivated influenza vaccine. TCRdb passed the RT-PCR reads through MiXCR, listing each CDR3 protein once. The sample carries roughly 670,000 distinct CDR3 sequences, around 15% recorded once. Study-wide points: Only a handful of new T cells, the authors suggested, are recruited with each seasonal influenza vaccination.

This clonotype was detected a few times. Its antigen is unidentified. This CDR3 contains 16 residues. The ends lost 5 bases at V and 5 bases at J; junction bases unmatched: 10. CDR1 is KGHDR, CDR2 SFDVKD, per germline. This chain uses TRBV24-1 with TRBJ2-3, with 9 bases matching TRBD2. The clonotype originates from a middle-aged man who received an inactivated influenza vaccine. The material sequenced was PBMCs from blood, taken around two weeks before vaccination. CDR3 in DNA: TGTGCCACCAGTGGCCCCCTTAGCGGGGGAGTAGATACGCAGTATTTT. Protein sequence: CATSGPLSGGVDTQYF.